A single sample gave rise to the 13 T cell receptor beta chains below, sequenced in a study of blood T cell repertoires in COVID-19. Data came from immunoSEQ multiplex PCR; TCRdb stores just in-frame clones and leaves some out. The table has about 270,000 clones, 86% seen once. The sample taken for sequencing was peripheral blood. The receptor set was obtained from a woman in her sixties who had recovered from COVID-19.

The chain employs TRBV7-2 and TRBJ1-5, with 11 bases that match TRBD1. The CDR3 has 16 amino acids. The germline gives CDR1 SGHTA, CDR2 FQGNSA. Losses at the gene ends were 6 bases for V and 6 bases for J; bases not matched to a gene: 10. In nucleotides, the CDR3 is TGTGCCAGCAGAGTTACCGGGACAGGGGGGAGTCAGCCCCAGCATTTT. Its translation: CASRVTGTGGSQPQHF.

The rearrangement links TRBV24-1 to TRBJ1-2, with 7 bases fitting TRBD1. V was pared by 1 base and J by 7 bases, with 5 bases of the junction left unmatched. From germline, CDR1 is KGHDR and CDR2 SFDVKD. The CDR3 has 14 amino acids. The chain's CDR3 is CATSDLGQVRGYTF. CDR3 nucleotides: TGTGCCACCAGTGATTTAGGACAGGTACGTGGCTACACCTTC.

The rearrangement joins TRBV7-3 to TRBJ2-4, with 11 bases lining up with TRBD2. Trimming took 1 base from V and 2 from J; bases not matched to a gene: 7. Per the germline V gene, CDR1 is SGHTA and CDR2 is FQGTGA. This CDR3 is 18 amino acids long. As DNA, the CDR3 is TGTGCCAGCAGCTTAAATGGGCTAGCGGGGGGTACCAAAAACATTCAGTACTTC. This codes for CASSLNGLAGGTKNIQYF.

The V call is TRBV7-6, the J call TRBJ2-7; 10 positions agree with TRBD1. The V gene's germline CDR1 is SGHVS and CDR2 FNYEAQ. There are 15 residues in the CDR3. Trimming cost V 7 bases and J 2 bases; bases outside gene matches: 8. DNA for the CDR3: TGTGCCAGCACCATGGGCGGGACAGGGGCCTACGAGCAGTACTTC. Its protein product is CASTMGGTGAYEQYF.

The chain has TRBV24-1 and TRBJ1-2; 10 nucleotides align to TRBD1. V dropped 7 bases and J dropped 8; count of bases not matched to a gene: 6. CDR1 and CDR2 from the germline V gene are KGHDR and SFDVKD. The CDR3 totals 13 residues. The CDR3 loop reads CATRAGTGDGYTF. CDR3 in DNA: TGTGCCACCAGAGCCGGGACAGGGGACGGCTACACCTTC.

This clone was detected only a few times. V is TRBV24-1 and J is TRBJ1-1; weak D call: TRBD1 (5 bases). V gave up 5 bases and J gave up 3 bases, with 21 bases separating them. This CDR3 has 17 residues. Germline assignment: CDR1 KGHDR and CDR2 SFDVKD. The CDR3 sequence: CATSAKGLVGMYTEAFF. The CDR3 DNA reads as TGTGCCACCAGTGCAAAGGGGTTGGTTGGGATGTACACTGAAGCTTTCTTT.

The CDR3 nucleotides read TGTGCCAGCAGCGGGACAGGGTTTTACACCATATATTTT. It translates to CASSGTGFYTIYF. The genes are TRBV12-3 or TRBV12-4 and TRBJ1-3; 9 positions agree with TRBD1. V lost 6 bases and J lost 8; bases outside the gene matches: 5. The CDR3 loop spans 13 amino acids.

The V call is TRBV9, the J call TRBJ2-5; D might be TRBD1 (5 bases). CDR1 and CDR2 (germline): SGDLS, YYNGEE. The CDR3 totals 14 residues. V lost 0 bases, J lost 8 bases, and 14 bases lay in between. CDR3 region: CASSVGAEGATQYF. The DNA for the CDR3 is TGTGCCAGCAGCGTAGGGGCTGAAGGGGCAACCCAGTACTTC.

The rearrangement links TRBV9 to TRBJ1-1, with TRBD1 matching 9 bases. In germline, CDR1 is SGDLS, CDR2 YYNGEE. The V and J ends lost 0 bases and 2 bases, in that order; junction bases with no gene match: 2. This CDR3 is built from 15 residues. The CDR3 loop is CASSVEGQGNTEAFF. CDR3 nucleotide sequence: TGTGCCAGCAGCGTAGAGGGACAGGGTAACACTGAAGCTTTCTTT.

The chain links TRBV6-5 to TRBJ2-1; TRBD2 matches 8 bases. Trimming took 7 bases from V and 8 from J; bases not matched to a gene: 7. The CDR3 loop spans 13 amino acids. Germline V CDR1 and CDR2: MNHEY, SVGAGI. Written as DNA, the CDR3 is TGTGCCAGCACCGGGGGGGCGACCGATGAGCAGTTCTTC. Translated: CASTGGATDEQFF.

The chain links TRBV7-2 to TRBJ2-5, with 9 bases lining up with TRBD2. Trimming at V came to 3 bases and at J to 4 bases, leaving 9 bases not matched to a gene. The CDR3 contains 16 residues. CDR1 is SGHTA and CDR2 is FQGNSA in the germline V gene. CDR3 bases: TGTGCCAGCAGCTTGCACGGGGGCGGGGGGGCAGAGACCCAGTACTTC. It translates to CASSLHGGGGAETQYF.

This rearrangement joins TRBV5-1 to TRBJ1-6; D not certain. CDR3 length equals 14 residues. The germline V gene encodes CDR1 SGHRS and CDR2 YFSETQ. The germline V and J ends were trimmed by 5 bases and 1 base, with 7 bases remaining between them. This CDR3 reads CASRVQSYNSPLHF. CDR3 DNA: TGCGCCAGCAGAGTCCAGTCCTATAATTCACCCCTCCACTTT.

The chain uses TRBV5-5 and TRBJ2-2; perhaps TRBD1 as D (5 bases). Germline CDR1 and CDR2: SGHKS and YYEKEE (reference sequence). The CDR3 is 14 residues long. V was pared by 5 bases and J by 6 bases, with 14 bases between. CDR3 protein: CASSHRPDSGELFF. CDR3 nucleotides: TGTGCCAGCAGTCACAGGCCTGACTCCGGGGAGCTGTTTTTT.